The next 21 T cell receptor beta chains were all read from a single sample in a study of blood T cell repertoires in COVID-19. Data came from immunoSEQ multiplex PCR; TCRdb stores just in-frame clones and leaves some out. The table lists 150,000 to 200,000 clones, more than 90% of them singletons. The sample was peripheral blood. The receptors originated from a man aged 55 to 70 with active or convalescent COVID-19.

The chain employs TRBV12-5 and TRBJ2-3; D may be TRBD2 (5 bases). The CDR3 spans 15 residues. Trimming took off 6 bases at V and 6 bases at J, with 19 bases between the two ends. Germline CDR1 reads LGHNT; CDR2 reads FRNRAP. This CDR3 reads CASGPETVAGDTQYF. CDR3 sequence (DNA): TGTGCTAGTGGGCCTGAGACTGTTGCGGGTGATACGCAGTATTTT. The variable domain in full, completed from reference TRBV12-5 and TRBJ2-3, reads DARVTQTPRHKVTEMGQEVTMRCQPILGHNTVFWYRQTMMQGLELLAYFRNRAPLDDSGMPKDRFSAEMPDATLATLKIQPSEPRDSAVYFCASGPETVAGDTQYFGPGTRLTVL.

The gene calls are TRBV5-6 and TRBJ1-3; D may be TRBD1 (6 bases). Germline values: CDR1 SGHDT, CDR2 YYEEEE. The CDR3 runs to 14 residues. V lost 4 bases and J lost 6, with 14 bases in between. This CDR3 reads CASSITGPENTIYF. The CDR3, as DNA: TGTGCCAGCAGCATAACAGGGCCCGAAAACACCATATATTTT.

The V call is TRBV5-1, the J call TRBJ1-2; the D gene is possibly TRBD1 (5 bases). The CDR3 loop spans 14 amino acids. V lost 2 bases and J 0 bases, leaving 8 bases between the germline ends. CDR1 is SGHRS and CDR2 is YFSETQ in the germline V gene. CDR3 sequence: CASSFQGTNYGYTF. CDR3 coding DNA: TGCGCCAGCAGCTTTCAGGGTACTAACTATGGCTACACCTTC.

This chain uses TRBV27 with TRBJ2-7; 7 nucleotides align to TRBD2. CDR1 is MNHEY and CDR2 is SMNVEV in the germline V gene (reference sequence). The V gene end was trimmed by 2 bases and the J gene end by 3 bases; junction bases not matched to a gene: 7. CDR3 length: 15 residues. CDR3 sequence reads: CASSLIGGSNYEQYF. In nucleotides, the CDR3 is TGTGCCAGCAGTTTAATTGGCGGGAGCAACTACGAGCAGTACTTC.

The chain's CDR3 is CASSSGTGEGIQYF. CDR3 in DNA: TGTGCCAGCAGTTCCGGGACAGGGGAGGGCATTCAGTACTTC. The chain employs TRBV28 and TRBJ2-4; 10 bases map to TRBD1. Trimming cost V 4 bases and J 9 bases; bases outside gene matches: 6. The CDR3 length is 14 residues. Germline loops: CDR1 MDHEN, CDR2 SYDVKM.

The V and J genes are TRBV5-1 and TRBJ1-5; 8 nucleotides agree with TRBD1. Germline V gene lookup returns CDR1 SGHRS and CDR2 YFSETQ. The junction had 3 bases not matched to a gene; V was cut back by 0 bases and J by 7 bases. This CDR3 is 14 amino acids long. CDR3 region: CASSLGTGLQPQHF. The CDR3, as DNA: TGCGCCAGCAGCTTGGGGACAGGGCTACAGCCCCAGCATTTT.

The chain is built from TRBV7-9 and TRBJ1-3; maybe TRBD1 (6 bases). V lost 2 bases and J lost 2, with 10 bases in between. This CDR3 comprises 15 residues. CDR1 and CDR2 (germline): SEHNR, FQNEAQ (reference sequence). CDR3 in DNA: TGTGCCAGCAGCTTATCGGGGGGGCCTGGAAACACCATATATTTT. Its translation: CASSLSGGPGNTIYF.

This clone was counted once. Here the CDR3 DNA reads TGTGCCAGCACCACCGGGACTAAGGTGGGCTACACCTTC. It encodes CASTTGTKVGYTF. The chain uses TRBV2 and TRBJ1-2; TRBD1 might be the D (5 bases). Trimming pared 7 bases from V and 8 bases from J, leaving 17 bases between. The length of the CDR3 is 13 residues. CDR1 and CDR2 from the germline V gene are SNHLY and FYNNEI.

This clone appeared a few times. CDR3 sequence reads: CASSQSAGSGNTIYF. CDR3 nucleotide sequence: TGCGCCAGCAGTCAATCAGCGGGTTCTGGAAACACCATATATTTT. The chain combines TRBV23-1 with TRBJ1-3; D gene ambiguous. TRBV23-1 qualifies as an ORF whose function is uncertain. Trimming removed 0 bases from V and 1 base from J, with 7 bases in between. The CDR3 runs to 15 residues.

This clone appeared a single time. This chain connects TRBV2 to TRBJ1-1, with 8 bases aligning to TRBD1. The junction had 7 bases not matched to a gene; V was cut back by 2 bases and J by 5 bases. Per germline, CDR1 SNHLY and CDR2 FYNNEI. The CDR3 contains 15 residues. CDR3 residues: CASSELAGGRTEAFF. The CDR3 DNA sequence: TGTGCCAGCAGTGAATTGGCAGGGGGCCGGACTGAAGCTTTCTTT.

The chain links TRBV6-2 or TRBV6-3 to TRBJ2-7; 14 nucleotides match TRBD2. Germline V gene lookup returns CDR1 MNHEY and CDR2 SVGEGT. The CDR3 runs to 18 residues. V trimming: 5 bases; J trimming: 2 bases; junction bases outside the gene matches: 11. The CDR3 bases are TGTGCCAGCAGTCTTTCGACTAGCGGGGGGGCTACTACCTACGAGCAGTACTTC. It yields the protein CASSLSTSGGATTYEQYF.

V gene TRBV19 combines with J gene TRBJ1-3; a possible D gene is TRBD1 (5 bases). Germline-derived CDR1 and CDR2 are LNHDA and SQIVND (reference sequence). The CDR3 is made up of 16 amino acids. V was shortened by 7 bases and J by 0 bases, with 16 bases between the two germline ends. The CDR3 region is CASNLGPPDSGNTIYF. CDR3 nucleotides: TGTGCCAGTAACTTGGGGCCGCCGGACTCTGGAAACACCATATATTTT.

The chain links TRBV5-5 to TRBJ1-1; TRBD1 is a possible D gene (6 bases). Germline V gene sequence: CDR1 SGHKS, CDR2 YYEKEE (reference sequence). This CDR3 is built from 13 residues. V lost 4 bases to trimming and J lost 3 bases, with 10 bases between them. The CDR3 loop reads CASSVQGDTEAFF. CDR3 nucleotides: TGTGCCAGCAGCGTACAGGGTGACACTGAAGCTTTCTTT. Using reference TRBV5-5 and TRBJ1-1 for the parts outside the CDR3, the full variable domain is DAGVTQSPTHLIKTRGQQVTLRCSPISGHKSVSWYQQVLGQGPQFIFQYYEKEERGRGNFPDRFSARQFPNYSSELNVNALLLGDSALYLCASSVQGDTEAFFGQGTRLTVV.

J is TRBJ1-2 and V is TRBV6-5, with a tentative D call TRBD1 (5 bases). The V and J ends lost 6 bases and 1 base respectively, with 12 bases between them. This CDR3 contains 14 residues. CDR1 is MNHEY and CDR2 is SVGAGI in the germline V gene. CDR3 sequence: CASRKDSFNYGYTF. CDR3 coding DNA: TGTGCCAGCAGAAAAGACAGTTTTAACTATGGCTACACCTTC.

The V gene is TRBV3-1 (or the pseudogene TRBV3-2), the J gene TRBJ1-1; 10 nucleotides agree with TRBD1. The CDR3 extends over 16 amino acids. Germline values: CDR1 LGHDT, CDR2 YNNKEL (reference sequence). After removal of 2 bases from V and 0 bases from J, the junction contained 3 bases not matched to a gene. CDR3 in DNA: TGTGCCAGCAGCCAACCGGGACAGGGGTTGAACACTGAAGCTTTCTTT. It specifies CASSQPGQGLNTEAFF.

V is TRBV19 and J is TRBJ1-2; TRBD1 matches at 9 bases. This CDR3 comprises 15 residues. The V segment lost 7 bases and the J segment 2 bases; nucleotides outside the gene matches: 8. CDR1 is LNHDA, CDR2 SQIVND, per germline (reference sequence). CDR3 sequence: CASTPTTGGNYGYTF. The CDR3 DNA follows: TGTGCCAGTACCCCAACGACAGGGGGGAACTATGGCTACACCTTC.

V usage is TRBV19 and J usage is TRBJ1-2; 9 bases map to TRBD1. V gave up 5 bases and J gave up 4 bases; unmatched junction bases: 23. The CDR3 contains 20 residues. The germline V gene encodes CDR1 LNHDA and CDR2 SQIVND (reference sequence). The CDR3 sequence: CASSRYAGGTGSLLSYGYTF. The CDR3 DNA reads TGTGCCAGTAGTCGCTACGCGGGTGGGACAGGGTCTCTACTGTCCTATGGCTACACCTTC.

With regard to this clone: This CDR3 is also generated by other DNA sequences in the sample. The rearrangement joins TRBV6-5 to TRBJ1-2, with 9 nucleotides matching TRBD1. V was clipped by 0 bases and J by 0 bases; unmatched bases: 2. CDR1 MNHEY and CDR2 SVGAGI come from the germline V gene. This CDR3 contains 16 residues. The CDR3 is CASSYSRDRANYGYTF. The CDR3 region has the DNA TGTGCCAGCAGTTACTCGAGGGACAGGGCTAACTATGGCTACACCTTC.

This rearrangement joins TRBV5-1 to TRBJ1-1; D possibly corresponds to TRBD1 (6 bases). With 4 bases removed from V and 5 bases from J, the gap between germline ends came to 9 bases. CDR1 is SGHRS and CDR2 is YFSETQ in the germline V gene. CDR3 length: 12 residues. The CDR3 loop is CASSVQGTEAFF. The CDR3 coding sequence is TGCGCCAGCAGCGTACAGGGAACTGAAGCTTTCTTT.

This clone was picked up one time. The CDR3 DNA reads TGCGCCAGCAGCCACCCCGGACAGGAATATAATTCACCCCTCCACTTT. The encoded protein is CASSHPGQEYNSPLHF. The V and J genes are TRBV4-1 and TRBJ1-6, with TRBD1 identical over 7 bases. Germline-derived CDR1 and CDR2 are MGHRA and YSYEKL. This CDR3 contains 16 residues. The V and J ends lost 3 bases and 4 bases, in that order; junction bases with no gene match: 6.

The chain carries TRBV18 and TRBJ1-6, with D unresolved. The ends were cut back, 3 bases at V and 9 bases at J, with 9 bases in the middle. From germline, CDR1 is KGHSH and CDR2 LQKENI. CDR3 length: 13 residues. The CDR3 sequence is CASSPATTSPLHF. CDR3 in DNA: TGTGCCAGCTCACCGGCGACAACTTCACCCCTCCACTTT.